This T cell receptor beta chain was retrieved from a study of OX40 agonist ivuxolimab in advanced cancers. Regarding the research as a whole: The costimulatory receptor OX40 (CD134) was targeted by ivuxolimab, a fully human IgG2 agonistic monoclonal antibody. Intravenous ivuxolimab was administered to patients every 2 weeks at six dose levels: 0.01, 0.1, 0.3, 1.5, 3 and 10 mg/kg. Of the roughly 50 dose-escalation patients, hepatocellular carcinoma was present in approximately 20, melanoma in approximately 15, renal cell carcinoma in 9 and head and neck cancer in 9. In the dose-escalation cohort, 82.7% of patients were male, and the mean age was approximately 55 years, with a range of roughly 23 to 85. Prior anti-PD-1, anti-PD-L1 or anti-CTLA-4 therapy was permitted, and 30% to 50% of dose-escalation patients had received checkpoint inhibitors. Partial responses occurred in three dose-escalation patients: two with cutaneous melanoma and one with hepatocellular carcinoma. The purpose of peripheral TCRbeta sequencing was to test whether ivuxolimab changed TCR sequence diversity and led to clonal T-cell expansion. The paper reports the monotherapy dose-escalation portion (N of about 47 patients) of the phase I ivuxolimab trial. The study at large found these results: At doses of 0.1 to 3.0 mg/kg, clonal expansion of both CD4+ and CD8+ blood T cells was observed from baseline to week 6. The antigen specificity of the peripheral T cells that underwent clonal expansion was not determined. In partial responders in the 0.1-3.0 mg/kg groups, normalized peripheral clonal expansion was found to be among the lowest, especially among CD8+ T cells. After ivuxolimab, expanded clones were on average more numerous among CD8+ T cells than among CD4+ T cells. Low levels of normalized T-cell clonal expansion were also seen in some patients who did not respond.

The germline V gene (reference sequence) yields SEHNR for CDR1 and FQNEAQ for CDR2. At the junction V is shortened by 5 bases and J by 1 base; bases outside the gene matches: 9. The CDR3 has 17 amino acids, counting the end cysteine and phenylalanine. Just the 51-base CDR3 DNA is kept, in frame starting at base 1. Points on this clone: No antigen is known for it. Base qualities are not recorded, but no much larger clone differs from it by a single base.

Patients with autoimmune disease history or receiving systemic immunosuppression were excluded from the trial. Peripheral blood for TCR sequencing was drawn from every dose cohort at baseline, at cycle 4 day 1 and at cycle 7 day 1. Samples came from an open-label, multicenter, first-in-human phase I dose-escalation trial of ivuxolimab. Adults with locally advanced or metastatic melanoma, renal cell, hepatocellular, or head and neck squamous cell carcinoma were enrolled in the trial. Before TCR sequencing, CD4+ T cells and CD8+ T cells were sorted from peripheral blood as separate populations. To sequence the TCRbeta CDR3 region, genomic DNA was isolated from the sorted cells. The immunoSEQ Assay was used to sequence the TCRbeta CDR3 regions. TCRdb holds this immuneACCESS table with in-frame rearrangements only. Some clones are missing; in checked studies, unresolved V genes explain under half, and the rest has no known cause. This sample gives 60,000 to 100,000 clones in total; under 85% of them show up just once. 0.5% to 0.65% of the sample is held by the ten biggest clonotypes.

This sample comprised CD4+ or CD8+ T cells sorted from blood, obtained in a trial of the OX40 agonist ivuxolimab. The sequence was obtained from an adult with an advanced solid tumor such as melanoma, head and neck, liver or kidney cancer. Here the chain combines TRBV7-9 and TRBJ2-3, with TRBD2 matching 10 junction bases. The CDR3 is CASSPGETSGGTDTQYF. The sequenced DNA: TGTGCCAGCAGCCCAGGTGAAACTAGCGGGGGCACAGATACGCAGTATTTT.